Below are 11 T cell receptor beta chains sequenced from a single sample in a study of glioma-infiltrating T cells (dated by TCRdb to the mid-2010s). TCRdb records Illumina MiSeq as the sequencer. The iRepertoire nested amplicon-rescue multiplex PCR (arm-PCR) platform was used to amplify TCR alpha and beta CDR3 regions from RNA. In-frame beta chains were kept once TCRdb had trimmed the public reads at Q25 with fastp and called clones with MiXCR. One record per CDR3 amino acid sequence lists the most common genes and DNA. The sample table lists 150,000 to 200,000 distinct CDR3 sequences, 30% to 40% of them with a count of one. 20% of the sample goes to the ten largest clones. The sequenced sample consisted of glioma tissue, nonneoplastic brain tissue, or PBMCs (not recorded which). The receptors were sampled from a human donor with low-grade glioma or glioblastoma, undergoing nonglioma brain surgery, or in good health (not recorded which).

This clonotype appeared many times. The chain joins TRBV20-1 to TRBJ2-7, with D maybe TRBD2 (6 bases). Trimming left V 5 bases short and J 2 bases short, with 10 bases between. The germline V gene encodes CDR1 DFQATT and CDR2 SNEGSKA (reference sequence). The length of the CDR3 is 12 residues. The CDR3 reads CSAWGDPYEQYF. DNA for the CDR3: TGCAGTGCTTGGGGGGACCCCTACGAGCAGTACTTC.

The chain employs TRBV6-6 and TRBJ2-6; D gene uncertain. The CDR3 spans 20 residues. The ends were cut back, 4 bases at V and 0 bases at J, with 22 bases in the middle. Germline assignment: CDR1 MNHNY and CDR2 SVGAGI (reference sequence). In nucleotides, the CDR3 is TGTGCCAGCAGTTTACTCAGATTTCTGGGAATAAGCTCTGGGGCCAACGTCCTGACTTTC. Amino acid sequence: CASSLLRFLGISSGANVLTF.

A few counts support this clonotype. This chain uses TRBV7-9 with TRBJ2-3, with TRBD2 matching over 9 bases. The germline CDR1 and CDR2 sequences are SEHNR and FQNEAQ (reference sequence). Trimming cost V 4 bases and J 1 base; bases outside gene matches: 12. CDR3 length: 18 residues. CDR3 DNA sequence: TGTGCCAGCAGCTACCCGCGGCGGGAGGGCCGGGGCACAGATACGCAGTATTTT. Translated: CASSYPRREGRGTDTQYF.

This clonotype has at least ten counts. The chain joins TRBV6-2 or TRBV6-3 to TRBJ2-1; possibly TRBD2 for D (5 bases). This CDR3 contains 12 residues. V was shortened by 6 bases and J by 10 bases, with 13 bases between the two germline ends. Germline CDR1 reads MNHEY; CDR2 reads SVGEGT. CDR3 coding DNA: TGTGCCAGCAGCCGAACTAGGGAAGAGCAGTTCTTC. As protein: CASSRTREEQFF.

Only a few counts were recorded for this clonotype. The gene calls are TRBV29-1 and TRBJ1-3; 7 bases are a match to TRBD1. With V trimmed by 7 bases and J by 2 bases, 8 bases remained unmatched. The CDR3 sequence is 14 residues long. Per germline, CDR1 SQVTM and CDR2 ANQGSEA. CDR3 residues: CSAAPTGTGNTIYF. The CDR3 coding sequence is TGCAGCGCCGCCCCGACAGGGACTGGAAACACCATATATTTT.

This clonotype was picked up many times. V is TRBV18 and J is TRBJ2-1; the match to TRBD2 covers 8 bases. Trimming cost V 3 bases and J 6 bases; bases outside gene matches: 10. The CDR3 consists of 16 residues. Germline V gene data show CDR1 as KGHSH and CDR2 as LQKENI. The CDR3: CASSPQETSGSNEQFF. For the CDR3, the DNA is TGTGCCAGCTCACCCCAAGAGACCAGCGGGAGCAATGAGCAGTTCTTC.

A remark on this clonotype: A much more abundant neighbour one base away suggests this may be a read error. The V gene is TRBV5-1, the J gene TRBJ1-2, with unresolved D. Trimming pared 3 bases from V and 2 bases from J, leaving 11 bases between. CDR3 size: 14 residues. Per the germline V gene, CDR1 is SGHRS and CDR2 is YFSETQ. CDR3 bases: TGCGCCAGCAGCTCGGGCTGGACGAACTATGGCTACACCTTC. Protein product: CASSSGWTNYGYTF. Full variable domain (outside the CDR3, taken from reference TRBV5-1 and TRBJ1-2): KAGVTQTPRYLIKTRGQQVTLSCSPISGHRSVSWYQQTPGQGLQFLFEYFSETQRNKGNFPGRFSGRQFSNSRSEMNVSTLELGDSALYLCASSSGWTNYGYTFGSGTRLTVV.

This clonotype was recorded at least ten times. The genes are TRBV7-2 and TRBJ2-1; D assignment may be TRBD1 or TRBD2 (5 bases each). Trimming stripped 5 bases from V and 0 bases from J, with 14 bases between. There are 16 residues in the CDR3. The germline gives CDR1 SGHTA, CDR2 FQGNSA. The CDR3 protein is CASSHSGRPSYNEQFF. CDR3 nucleotide sequence: TGTGCCAGCAGCCATTCAGGGAGACCCTCCTACAATGAGCAGTTCTTC. Filled out from reference TRBV7-2 and TRBJ2-1, the complete variable domain reads GAGVSQSPSNKVTEKGKDVELRCDPISGHTALYWYRQSLGQGLEFLIYFQGNSAPDKSGLPSDRFSAERTGGSVSTLTIQRTQQEDSAVYLCASSHSGRPSYNEQFFGPGTRLTVL.

This clonotype came up many times. This chain connects TRBV12-3 or TRBV12-4 to TRBJ2-3, with D perhaps being TRBD1 or TRBD2 (5 bases each). The V gene lost 6 bases and the J gene lost 2 bases, with 9 bases spanning the gap. CDR3 length equals 13 residues. The CDR3, as DNA: TGTGCCAGCAGCCGGGGCCTCACAGATACGCAGTATTTT. Translated, it gives CASSRGLTDTQYF.

The chain carries TRBV12-3 or TRBV12-4 and TRBJ1-2, with D tentatively TRBD1 (6 bases). The CDR3 contains 14 residues. The V end lost 9 bases, the J end lost 1 base, and 15 bases lay between the germline ends. Here the CDR3 DNA reads TGTGCCAGTACAGGACAGATATATAACTATGGCTACACCTTC. It yields the protein CASTGQIYNYGYTF.

This rearrangement joins TRBV4-1 to TRBJ1-1; D remains ambiguous. The CDR3 contains 16 residues. V was pared by 0 bases and J by 2 bases, with 13 bases between. The germline CDR1 and CDR2 sequences are MGHRA and YSYEKL. CDR3 sequence reads: CASSQDTISTNTEAFF. The CDR3 DNA sequence: TGCGCCAGCAGCCAAGATACCATCTCAACCAACACTGAAGCTTTCTTT.